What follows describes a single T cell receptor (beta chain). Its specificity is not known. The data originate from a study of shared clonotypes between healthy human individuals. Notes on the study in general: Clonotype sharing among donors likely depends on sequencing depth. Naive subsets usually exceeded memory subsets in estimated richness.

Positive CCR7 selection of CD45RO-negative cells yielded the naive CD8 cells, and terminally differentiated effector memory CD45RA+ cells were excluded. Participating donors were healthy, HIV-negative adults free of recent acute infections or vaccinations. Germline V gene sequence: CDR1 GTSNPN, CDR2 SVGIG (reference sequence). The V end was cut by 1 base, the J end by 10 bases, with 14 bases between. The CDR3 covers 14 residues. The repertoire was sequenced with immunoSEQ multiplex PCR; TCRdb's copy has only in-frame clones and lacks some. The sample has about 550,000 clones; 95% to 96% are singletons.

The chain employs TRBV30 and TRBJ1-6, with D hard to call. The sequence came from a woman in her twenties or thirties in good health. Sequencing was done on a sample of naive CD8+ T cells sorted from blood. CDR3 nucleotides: TGTGCCTGGAGTGGGGTGCCCCCGAGGTCACCCCTCCACTTT. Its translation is CAWSGVPPRSPLHF.